The 3 T cell receptor beta chains below were found in one sample sequenced in a study of T cell changes during pregnancy in multiple sclerosis. TCRdb keeps only in-frame clones here, not all; method: immunoSEQ multiplex PCR. The top ten clones hold around 0.2% of a sample with approximately 73,000 clones, 85% to 95% of them seen once. Sample: CD4+ T cells from peripheral blood mononuclear cells, taken before pregnancy. Source of these receptors: a female donor with multiple sclerosis, enrolled in a pregnancy study.

The chain is built from TRBV11-2 and TRBJ2-7, with 8 positions matching TRBD1. Germline V gives CDR1 SGHAT, CDR2 FQNNGV. CDR3 length equals 15 residues. V shed 1 base, J shed 0 bases, and the junction held 2 bases outside the gene matches. The CDR3 DNA follows: TGTGCCAGCAGCTTAGGGACAGGGAGCTCCTACGAGCAGTACTTC. It codes for CASSLGTGSSYEQYF.

This chain uses TRBV5-4 with TRBJ1-1; D is ambiguous. CDR3 length: 15 residues. The germline gives CDR1 SGHNT, CDR2 YYREEE (reference sequence). Trimming took off 1 base at V and 4 bases at J, with 14 bases between the two ends. CDR3 protein: CASSLLSNPSTEAFF. In DNA form, the CDR3 reads TGTGCCAGCAGCTTGTTAAGCAATCCGAGCACTGAAGCTTTCTTT.

The rearrangement joins TRBV19 to TRBJ2-1; the D gene is possibly TRBD2 (6 bases). The V gene's germline CDR1 is LNHDA and CDR2 SQIVND (reference sequence). The CDR3 is 14 amino acids. Trimming shortened V by 5 bases and J by 9 bases, and 17 bases separated the two germline ends. In DNA, the CDR3 is TGTGCCAGTAGTTCTACTAGGTACGGGGGTGAGCAGTTCTTC. Translating it yields CASSSTRYGGEQFF.